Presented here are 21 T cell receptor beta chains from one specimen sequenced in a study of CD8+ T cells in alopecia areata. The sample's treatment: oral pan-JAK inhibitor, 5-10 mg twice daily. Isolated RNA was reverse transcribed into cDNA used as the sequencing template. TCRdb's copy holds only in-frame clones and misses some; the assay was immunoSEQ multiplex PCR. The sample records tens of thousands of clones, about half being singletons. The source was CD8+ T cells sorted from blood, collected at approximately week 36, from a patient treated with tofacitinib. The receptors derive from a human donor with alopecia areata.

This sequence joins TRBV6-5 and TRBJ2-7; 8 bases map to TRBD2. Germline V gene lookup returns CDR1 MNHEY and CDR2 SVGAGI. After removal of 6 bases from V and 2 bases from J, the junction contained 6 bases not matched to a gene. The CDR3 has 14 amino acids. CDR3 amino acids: CASRPSGGPYEQYF. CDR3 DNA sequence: TGTGCCAGCAGACCAAGCGGGGGACCCTACGAGCAGTACTTC.

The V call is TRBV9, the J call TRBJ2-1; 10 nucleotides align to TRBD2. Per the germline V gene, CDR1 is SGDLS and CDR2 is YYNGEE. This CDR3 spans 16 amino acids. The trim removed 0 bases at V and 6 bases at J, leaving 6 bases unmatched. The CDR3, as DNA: TGTGCCAGCAGCGTAGGTCTAGCGGGAGTGGGCAATGAGCAGTTCTTC. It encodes CASSVGLAGVGNEQFF.

Here the CDR3 reads CAWSIAAGVNTEAFF. In DNA form, the CDR3 reads TGTGCCTGGAGTATTGCGGCAGGGGTAAACACTGAAGCTTTCTTT. This chain joins TRBV30 and TRBJ1-1, with a tentative D call TRBD1 (6 bases). Germline V gene lookup returns CDR1 GTSNPN and CDR2 SVGIG (reference sequence). The V gene lost 2 bases and the J gene lost 2 bases, with 15 bases spanning the gap. CDR3 length: 15 residues.

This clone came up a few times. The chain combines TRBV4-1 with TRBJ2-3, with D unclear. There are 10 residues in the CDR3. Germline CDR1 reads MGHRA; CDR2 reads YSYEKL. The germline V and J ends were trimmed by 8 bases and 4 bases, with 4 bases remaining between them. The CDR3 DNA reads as TGCGCCAGCCAATCAGATACGCAGTATTTT. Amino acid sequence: CASQSDTQYF.

The CDR3 reads CSVTSEGGTYEQYF. CDR3 sequence (DNA): TGCAGCGTTACTAGCGAGGGGGGGACCTACGAGCAGTACTTC. The rearrangement joins TRBV29-1 to TRBJ2-7; maybe TRBD2 (7 bases). Germline V CDR1 and CDR2: SQVTM, ANQGSEA. This CDR3 comprises 14 residues. V gave up 5 bases and J gave up 2 bases, with 16 bases separating them.

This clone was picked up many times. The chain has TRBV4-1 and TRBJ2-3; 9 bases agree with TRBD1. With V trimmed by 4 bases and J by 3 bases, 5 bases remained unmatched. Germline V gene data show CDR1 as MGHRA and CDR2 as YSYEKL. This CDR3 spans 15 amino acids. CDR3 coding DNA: TGCGCCAGCAGCCCCGCCGGGACAGGGACAGATACGCAGTATTTT. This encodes CASSPAGTGTDTQYF.

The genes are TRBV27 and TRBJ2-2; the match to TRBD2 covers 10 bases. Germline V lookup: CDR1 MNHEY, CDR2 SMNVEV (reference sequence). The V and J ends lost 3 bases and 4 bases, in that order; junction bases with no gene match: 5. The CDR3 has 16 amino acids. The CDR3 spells CASSFASGSPTGELFF. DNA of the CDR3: TGTGCCAGCAGTTTTGCTAGCGGGAGCCCCACCGGGGAGCTGTTTTTT.

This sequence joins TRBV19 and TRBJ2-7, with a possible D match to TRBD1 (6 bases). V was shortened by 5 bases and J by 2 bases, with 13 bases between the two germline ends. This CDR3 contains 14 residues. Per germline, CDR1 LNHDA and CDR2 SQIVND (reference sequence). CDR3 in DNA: TGTGCCAGTAGTCCCACGACAGGCACCTACGAGCAGTACTTC. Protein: CASSPTTGTYEQYF.

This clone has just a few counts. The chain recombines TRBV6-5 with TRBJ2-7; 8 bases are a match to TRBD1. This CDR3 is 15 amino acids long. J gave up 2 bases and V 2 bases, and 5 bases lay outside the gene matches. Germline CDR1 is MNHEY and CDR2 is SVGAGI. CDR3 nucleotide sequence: TGTGCCAGCAGTTACGGAACAGGGGGGCCCTACGAGCAGTACTTC. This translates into CASSYGTGGPYEQYF.

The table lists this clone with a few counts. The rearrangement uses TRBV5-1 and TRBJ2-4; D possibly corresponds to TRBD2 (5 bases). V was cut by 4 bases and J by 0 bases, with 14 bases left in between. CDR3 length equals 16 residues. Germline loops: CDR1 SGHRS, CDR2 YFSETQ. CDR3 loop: CASSPEVSLAKNIQYF. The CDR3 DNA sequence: TGCGCCAGCAGCCCGGAGGTTAGCCTAGCCAAAAACATTCAGTACTTC.

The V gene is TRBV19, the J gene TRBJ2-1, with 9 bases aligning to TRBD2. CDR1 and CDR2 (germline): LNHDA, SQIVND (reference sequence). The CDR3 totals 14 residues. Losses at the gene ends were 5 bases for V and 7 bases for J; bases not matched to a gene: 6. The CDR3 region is CASSWREGDNEQFF. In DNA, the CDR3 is TGTGCCAGTAGTTGGCGGGAGGGGGATAATGAGCAGTTCTTC.

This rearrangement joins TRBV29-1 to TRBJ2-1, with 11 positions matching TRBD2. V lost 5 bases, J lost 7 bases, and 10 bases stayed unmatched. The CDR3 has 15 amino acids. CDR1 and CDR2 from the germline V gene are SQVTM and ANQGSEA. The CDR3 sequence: CSVLGVAGGRNEQFF. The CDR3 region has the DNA TGCAGCGTTCTGGGGGTAGCGGGAGGGCGTAATGAGCAGTTCTTC.

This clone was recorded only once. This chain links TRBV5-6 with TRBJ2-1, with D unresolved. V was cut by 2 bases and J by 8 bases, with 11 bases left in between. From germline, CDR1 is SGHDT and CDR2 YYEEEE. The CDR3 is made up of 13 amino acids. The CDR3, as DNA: TGTGCCAGCAGCTTTCGAGCGATGGATGAGCAGTTCTTC. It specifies CASSFRAMDEQFF.

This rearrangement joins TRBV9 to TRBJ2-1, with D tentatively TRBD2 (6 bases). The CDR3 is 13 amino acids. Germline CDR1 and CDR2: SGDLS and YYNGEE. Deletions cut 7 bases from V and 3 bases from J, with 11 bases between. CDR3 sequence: CASGLADYNEQFF. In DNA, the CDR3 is TGTGCCAGCGGGTTAGCGGACTACAATGAGCAGTTCTTC.

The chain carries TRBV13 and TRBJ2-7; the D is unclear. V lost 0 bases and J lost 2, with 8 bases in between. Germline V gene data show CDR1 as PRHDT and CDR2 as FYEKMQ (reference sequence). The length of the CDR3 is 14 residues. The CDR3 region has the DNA TGTGCCAGCAGCTTAGGGGATATACCCTACGAGCAGTACTTC. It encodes CASSLGDIPYEQYF. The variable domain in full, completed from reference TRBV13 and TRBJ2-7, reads AAGVIQSPRHLIKEKRETATLKCYPIPRHDTVYWYQQGPGQDPQFLISFYEKMQSDKGSIPDRFSAQQFSDYHSELNMSSLELGDSALYFCASSLGDIPYEQYFGPGTRLTVT.

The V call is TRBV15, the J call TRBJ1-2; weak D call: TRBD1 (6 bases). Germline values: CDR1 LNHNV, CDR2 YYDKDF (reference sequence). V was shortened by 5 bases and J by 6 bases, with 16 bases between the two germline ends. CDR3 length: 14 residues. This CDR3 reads CATSGRGGWNGYTF. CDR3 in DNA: TGTGCCACCAGCGGGAGAGGGGGGTGGAATGGCTACACCTTC.

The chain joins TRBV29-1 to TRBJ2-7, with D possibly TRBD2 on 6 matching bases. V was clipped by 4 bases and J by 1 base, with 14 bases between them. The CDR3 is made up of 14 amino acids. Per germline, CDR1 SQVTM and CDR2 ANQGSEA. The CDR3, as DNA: TGCAGCGTTGGTGAGCGGGTGGTGTCCTACGAGCAGTACTTC. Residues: CSVGERVVSYEQYF.

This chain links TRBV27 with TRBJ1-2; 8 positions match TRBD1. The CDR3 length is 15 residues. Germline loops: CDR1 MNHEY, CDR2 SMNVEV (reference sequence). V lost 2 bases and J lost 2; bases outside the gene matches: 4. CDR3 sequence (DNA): TGTGCCAGCAGTTTAAGGGCAGGGGGCAACTATGGCTACACCTTC. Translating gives CASSLRAGGNYGYTF.

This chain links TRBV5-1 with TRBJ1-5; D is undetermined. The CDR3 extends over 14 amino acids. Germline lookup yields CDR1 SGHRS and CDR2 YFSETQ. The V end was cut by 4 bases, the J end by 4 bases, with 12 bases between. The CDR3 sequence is CASSPGPKNQPQHF. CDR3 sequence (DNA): TGCGCCAGCAGCCCGGGTCCGAAGAATCAGCCCCAGCATTTT.

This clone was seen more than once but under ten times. In nucleotides, the CDR3 is TGTGCCAGCAGTGATAGACCGACGGGTTACGAGCAGTACTTC. This codes for CASSDRPTGYEQYF. V usage is TRBV2 and J usage is TRBJ2-7; no firm D call. Per germline, CDR1 SNHLY and CDR2 FYNNEI. The CDR3 is 14 residues long. V lost 3 bases and J lost 4, with 13 bases in between.

The CDR3 loop is CATSRGGLAGDEQYF. In nucleotides, the CDR3 is TGTGCCACCAGCAGAGGGGGACTAGCGGGAGACGAGCAGTACTTC. The chain is built from TRBV15 and TRBJ2-7, with 14 bases aligning to TRBD2. This CDR3 has 15 amino acids. Trimming removed 1 base from V and 5 bases from J; junction bases left unmatched: 1. Germline-derived CDR1 and CDR2 are LNHNV and YYDKDF (reference sequence).